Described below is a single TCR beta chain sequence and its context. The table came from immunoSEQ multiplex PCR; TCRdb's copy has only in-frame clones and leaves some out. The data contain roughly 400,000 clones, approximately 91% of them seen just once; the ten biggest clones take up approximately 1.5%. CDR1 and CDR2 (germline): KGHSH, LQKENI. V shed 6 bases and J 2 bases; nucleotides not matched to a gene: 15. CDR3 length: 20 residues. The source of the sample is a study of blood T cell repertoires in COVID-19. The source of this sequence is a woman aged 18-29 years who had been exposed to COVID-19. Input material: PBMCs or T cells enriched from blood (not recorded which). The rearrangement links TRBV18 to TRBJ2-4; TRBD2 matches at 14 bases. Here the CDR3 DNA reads TGTGCCAGCTCGGCCCGAGGGGGACTAGCGGGAGTCGGTACCAAAAACATTCAGTACTTC. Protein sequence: CASSARGGLAGVGTKNIQYF.